The 30 T cell receptor beta chains below come from one sample, sequenced in a study of T cell repertoires in cytomegalovirus infection. One entry per CDR3 protein results from TCRdb running MiXCR on the reads. Of approximately 500,000 distinct CDR3 sequences in the sample, approximately 10% were seen once. The specimen was PBMCs. The origin of the receptors is a human donor in good health (CMV status not recorded). Some clones in this sample may be carry-over from other donors' samples.

V usage is TRBV6-2 or TRBV6-3 and J usage is TRBJ1-5; possibly TRBD1 for D (5 bases). Germline lookup yields CDR1 MNHEY and CDR2 SVGEGT. V was cut by 4 bases and J by 3 bases, with 10 bases left in between. The CDR3 is made up of 14 amino acids. The CDR3 reads CASSLIGANQPQHF. CDR3 nucleotide sequence: TGTGCCAGCAGTTTGATCGGGGCCAATCAGCCCCAGCATTTT.

This clonotype was seen repeatedly, ten times or more. The chain uses TRBV9 and TRBJ2-2; the match to TRBD2 covers 10 bases. The ends lost 1 base at V and 6 bases at J; junction bases unmatched: 9. The germline V gene encodes CDR1 SGDLS and CDR2 YYNGEE. CDR3 size: 17 residues. CDR3 loop: CASSVSSGSGNAGELFF. The DNA for the CDR3 is TGTGCCAGCAGCGTATCTAGCGGGAGTGGTAACGCCGGGGAGCTGTTTTTT.

This clonotype was found many times. The rearrangement uses TRBV7-3 and TRBJ2-2; no reliable D call. Germline V gives CDR1 SGHTA, CDR2 FQGTGA. The CDR3 is made up of 13 amino acids. Trimming left V 5 bases short and J 0 bases short, with 4 bases between. For the CDR3, the DNA is TGTGCCAGCAGCCCCGCGAACACCGGGGAGCTGTTTTTT. It is translated as CASSPANTGELFF.

The chain recombines TRBV3-1 with TRBJ2-1; TRBD2 might be the D (6 bases). Trimming removed 4 bases at V and 4 bases at J, with 17 bases between. Germline CDR1 and CDR2: LGHDT and YNNKEL (reference sequence). The CDR3 contains 16 residues. The CDR3 coding sequence is TGTGCCAGCAGCCCCCAACCGGGACTCGGATACAATGAGCAGTTCTTC. This sequence encodes CASSPQPGLGYNEQFF.

This clonotype has a count of ten or more. J is TRBJ1-4 and V is TRBV28; D unclear. The CDR3 extends over 11 amino acids. CDR1 MDHEN and CDR2 SYDVKM come from the germline V gene. V lost 5 bases, J lost 6 bases, and 4 bases lay in between. CDR3 loop: CASSTDEKLFF. DNA for the CDR3: TGTGCCAGCAGTACCGATGAAAAACTGTTTTTT.

This sequence joins TRBV29-1 and TRBJ1-2; D is ambiguous. The CDR3 spans 11 residues. Germline CDR1 and CDR2: SQVTM and ANQGSEA. Trimming removed 3 bases at V and 8 bases at J, with 10 bases between. The CDR3 DNA sequence: TGCAGCGTTGAGACCAGGCCCGGCTACACCTTC. It specifies CSVETRPGYTF.

In its sample, this clonotype was seen a few times. The V call is TRBV9, the J call TRBJ2-1, with 8 positions matching TRBD2. The junction had 8 bases not matched to a gene; V was cut back by 4 bases and J by 2 bases. This CDR3 is built from 16 residues. Per germline, CDR1 SGDLS and CDR2 YYNGEE. The CDR3: CASSPDTSGAYNEQFF. In DNA, the CDR3 is TGTGCCAGCAGCCCGGACACTAGCGGCGCCTACAATGAGCAGTTCTTC.

The V gene is TRBV6-5, the J gene TRBJ1-6, with D maybe TRBD1 (6 bases). There are 12 residues in the CDR3. Germline CDR1 and CDR2: MNHEY and SVGAGI. The V end lost 8 bases, the J end lost 8 bases, and 10 bases lay between the germline ends. The CDR3 loop reads CASGHRDSPLHF. The CDR3 DNA is TGTGCCAGCGGACACAGGGATTCACCCCTCCACTTT.

This clonotype was recorded many times. The chain couples TRBV4-1 to TRBJ2-7; the D gene is possibly TRBD1 (6 bases). The V end lost 9 bases, the J end lost 3 bases, and 18 bases lay between the germline ends. Germline assignment: CDR1 MGHRA and CDR2 YSYEKL. This CDR3 is built from 14 residues. In DNA, the CDR3 is TGCGCCAGTCACCCCAGGGGTGGAAGCTACGAGCAGTACTTC. Translated: CASHPRGGSYEQYF.

This clonotype was counted ten times or more. The chain links TRBV4-2 to TRBJ1-1, with 9 bases lining up with TRBD1. The V gene end was trimmed by 2 bases and the J gene end by 3 bases; junction bases not matched to a gene: 1. The CDR3 contains 14 residues. Looked up from germline, CDR1 is LGHNA and CDR2 is YNFKEQ. The CDR3 loop reads CASSQRDRDTEAFF. CDR3 sequence (DNA): TGTGCCAGCAGCCAACGGGACAGGGACACTGAAGCTTTCTTT.

A note on this clonotype: A much larger clonotype is one base distant, so this may be a read error. This chain uses TRBV5-1 with TRBJ2-1; D unresolved. The V end was cut by 2 bases, the J end by 3 bases, with 12 bases between. The germline V gene encodes CDR1 SGHRS and CDR2 YFSETQ. The CDR3 spans 15 residues. In DNA, the CDR3 is TGCGCCAGCAGCTTAGGGTCTAAACTCTACAATGAGCAGTTCTTC. This sequence encodes CASSLGSKLYNEQFF.

This clonotype was seen many times. The CDR3 sequence: CASTDRTDTQYF. In DNA form, the CDR3 reads TGTGCCAGTACCGATCGCACAGATACGCAGTATTTT. The chain recombines TRBV19 with TRBJ2-3, with D hard to call. CDR1 and CDR2 (germline): LNHDA, SQIVND (reference sequence). Trimming took off 7 bases at V and 1 base at J, with 6 bases between the two ends. The CDR3 consists of 12 residues.

This clonotype was seen at least ten times. This rearrangement joins TRBV7-8 to TRBJ1-1; 8 bases line up with TRBD1. V shed 7 bases, J shed 1 base, and the junction held 5 bases outside the gene matches. The germline CDR1 and CDR2 sequences are SGHVS and FQNEAQ. The CDR3 loop spans 14 amino acids. In DNA, the CDR3 is TGTGCCAGCACCAAGGGACAGGCGAACACTGAAGCTTTCTTT. Translated, it gives CASTKGQANTEAFF.

The chain recombines TRBV6-1 with TRBJ1-1; possibly TRBD1 for D (6 bases). V was cut by 5 bases and J by 4 bases, with 14 bases left in between. Germline CDR1 is MNHNS and CDR2 is SASEGT. The CDR3 loop spans 14 amino acids. The DNA of the CDR3 is TGTGCCAGCAGTTCTTGGGGGGCCGGCACTGAAGCTTTCTTT. Its protein product is CASSSWGAGTEAFF.

Concerning this clonotype itself: A single base separates this from a much larger clone, so it may be a read error. V and J are TRBV4-1 and TRBJ2-6; 11 bases agree with TRBD1. Germline loops: CDR1 MGHRA, CDR2 YSYEKL. The CDR3 runs 18 residues. V was pared by 6 bases and J by 1 base, with 8 bases of the junction left unmatched. CDR3 nucleotide sequence: TGCGCCAGCAGGGGGGGTGGACAGGGGGCTTCTGGGGCCAACGTCCTGACTTTC. Amino acid sequence: CASRGGGQGASGANVLTF.

This clonotype came up many times. The J gene is TRBJ1-4, the V gene TRBV12-3 or TRBV12-4; no clear D gene. CDR3 length: 15 amino acids. The V gene lost 3 bases and the J gene lost 7 bases, with 15 bases spanning the gap. The CDR3 DNA reads TGTGCCAGCAGTTTCCCCTATAAGATGATTGAAAAACTGTTTTTT. Its translation is CASSFPYKMIEKLFF.

This sequence joins TRBV5-6 and TRBJ2-3, with 11 nucleotides matching TRBD2. Per germline, CDR1 SGHDT and CDR2 YYEEEE. The V gene end was trimmed by 1 base and the J gene end by 2 bases; junction bases not matched to a gene: 3. This CDR3 is 16 amino acids long. CDR3 in amino acids: CASSLTSGGHTDTQYF. CDR3 bases: TGTGCCAGCAGCTTGACTAGCGGGGGACACACAGATACGCAGTATTTT.

This clonotype was seen a few times. The rearrangement uses TRBV20-1 and TRBJ1-5, with D maybe TRBD1 (5 bases). The CDR3 is made up of 15 amino acids. The germline V gene has CDR1 DFQATT and CDR2 SNEGSKA (reference sequence). V was shortened by 0 bases and J by 0 bases, with 9 bases between the two germline ends. In DNA, the CDR3 is TGCAGTGCTAGAGATCTGGGGCGTAGCAATCAGCCCCAGCATTTT. It translates to CSARDLGRSNQPQHF.

Concerning this clonotype itself: Likely a read error: the CDR3 ends without its conserved phenylalanine or tryptophan. This chain links TRBV7-6 with TRBJ2-1, with a tentative D call TRBD1 (6 bases). There are 14 residues in the CDR3. V shed 1 base and J shed 7 bases, with 11 bases lying between them. Germline V gene sequence: CDR1 SGHVS, CDR2 FNYEAQ. The DNA for the CDR3 is TGTGCCAGCAGCTTAGTAACAGGGATGAATGAGCAGTTCTCC. This sequence encodes CASSLVTGMNEQFS.

The table lists this clonotype with many counts. V usage is TRBV4-1 and J usage is TRBJ1-4, with D possibly being TRBD1 (5 bases). Germline V gene sequence: CDR1 MGHRA, CDR2 YSYEKL. The CDR3 loop spans 17 amino acids. V shed 2 bases and J shed 2 bases, with 15 bases lying between them. CDR3 region: CASSQKGQGFTNEKLFF. The CDR3 DNA is TGCGCCAGCAGCCAAAAGGGCCAGGGTTTCACTAATGAAAAACTGTTTTTT.

This clonotype has a count of ten or more. The chain couples TRBV7-8 to TRBJ1-5; D is uncertain. The germline gives CDR1 SGHVS, CDR2 FQNEAQ. Trimming took 4 bases from V and 3 from J, leaving 19 bases between them. The CDR3 spans 17 residues. This CDR3 reads CASSSLTGRSDNQPQHF. Written as DNA, the CDR3 is TGTGCCAGCAGCTCGTTAACCGGGAGGTCAGACAATCAGCCCCAGCATTTT.

This clonotype was seen ten or more times. V gene TRBV7-2 combines with J gene TRBJ1-2, with 7 bases identical to TRBD1. CDR3 size: 15 residues. The ends lost 3 bases at V and 3 bases at J; junction bases unmatched: 7. From germline, CDR1 is SGHTA and CDR2 FQGNSA. The CDR3 DNA reads as TGTGCCAGCAGCTTCTTTGACAGGGACCACTATGGCTACACCTTC. Protein product: CASSFFDRDHYGYTF. The full variable domain, with the rest looked up from reference TRBV7-2 and TRBJ1-2, is GAGVSQSPSNKVTEKGKDVELRCDPISGHTALYWYRQSLGQGLEFLIYFQGNSAPDKSGLPSDRFSAERTGGSVSTLTIQRTQQEDSAVYLCASSFFDRDHYGYTFGSGTRLTVV.

This clonotype was seen only a few times. The gene calls are TRBV20-1 and TRBJ2-5; TRBD1 aligns across 7 bases. Germline values: CDR1 DFQATT, CDR2 SNEGSKA (reference sequence). CDR3 size: 14 residues. Trimming at V came to 4 bases and at J to 4 bases, leaving 9 bases not matched to a gene. This CDR3 reads CSATLGTVGETQYF. The CDR3 DNA reads as TGCAGTGCTACCCTAGGGACAGTCGGAGAGACCCAGTACTTC.

There are many counts of this clonotype. The chain links TRBV7-8 to TRBJ2-3; D uncertain. Germline V gene lookup returns CDR1 SGHVS and CDR2 FQNEAQ. V was trimmed by 4 bases and J by 1 base, leaving 15 bases between them. The CDR3 is made up of 16 amino acids. CDR3 nucleotide sequence: TGTGCCAGCAGCTCACCCCGTTTAAGAGGCACAGATACGCAGTATTTT. It codes for CASSSPRLRGTDTQYF.

This clonotype has at least ten counts. The chain carries TRBV7-4 and TRBJ2-1; 14 positions match TRBD2. V was clipped by 0 bases and J by 4 bases; unmatched bases: 2. The germline V gene encodes CDR1 SGHVT and CDR2 SQSDAQ. The CDR3 loop spans 17 amino acids. CDR3 sequence reads: CASSLARTSGGYNEQFF. In nucleotides, the CDR3 is TGTGCCAGCAGCTTAGCCAGGACTAGCGGGGGGTACAATGAGCAGTTCTTC.

This clonotype was seen at least ten times. The chain combines TRBV19 with TRBJ1-5; D not certain. This CDR3 region has 16 residues. V gave up 0 bases and J gave up 1 base, with 10 bases separating them. Per the germline V gene, CDR1 is LNHDA and CDR2 is SQIVND (reference sequence). The CDR3 DNA sequence: TGTGCCAGTAGTATAGATCTCCTGTTAAGCAATCAGCCCCAGCATTTT. Amino acids: CASSIDLLLSNQPQHF.

This clonotype was detected many times. The chain carries TRBV7-2 and TRBJ1-1; the D is unclear. This CDR3 region has 15 residues. Germline CDR1 and CDR2: SGHTA and FQGNSA. V dropped 5 bases and J dropped 4 bases, with 17 bases sitting between them. CDR3 residues: CASSPTVGIRTEAFF. The CDR3 coding sequence is TGTGCCAGCAGCCCCACTGTAGGGATTCGCACTGAAGCTTTCTTT.

In regard to this clonotype: This may stem from a read error, because a much larger clone lies one nucleotide away. The rearrangement links TRBV6-1 to TRBJ2-3; TRBD2 aligns across 7 bases. This CDR3 is built from 14 residues. The junction had 4 bases not matched to a gene; V was cut back by 6 bases and J by 1 base. Germline values: CDR1 MNHNS, CDR2 SASEGT. The CDR3 sequence: CASRPSGGTDTQYF. The CDR3 DNA follows: TGTGCCAGCAGACCCAGCGGGGGCACAGATACGCAGTATTTT.

The chain couples TRBV29-1 to TRBJ1-2, with D possibly TRBD1 on 5 matching bases. V lost 3 bases to trimming and J lost 0 bases, with 11 bases between them. Germline CDR1 and CDR2: SQVTM and ANQGSEA. The CDR3 runs 14 residues. The CDR3: CSVEFWGTNYGYTF. CDR3 DNA sequence: TGCAGCGTTGAGTTTTGGGGGACTAACTATGGCTACACCTTC.

This clonotype was found many times. The gene calls are TRBV5-4 and TRBJ2-1; TRBD1 matches 8 bases. Germline lookup yields CDR1 SGHNT and CDR2 YYREEE (reference sequence). V trimming: 2 bases; J trimming: 3 bases; junction bases outside the gene matches: 10. This CDR3 contains 17 residues. Written as DNA, the CDR3 is TGTGCCAGCAGCTTCGGTAGTGGACAGGGTCACTACAATGAGCAGTTCTTC. Translated: CASSFGSGQGHYNEQFF.